The next 30 T cell receptor beta chains were all read from a single sample in a study of cytomegalovirus exposure and HLA in healthy donors (dated by TCRdb to the late 2010s). Receptor libraries were prepared by the immunoSEQ multiplex PCR assay. The multiplex PCR relied on a mix of 60 forward primers for TCR Vbeta segments and 13 reverse primers for TCR Jbeta segments. TCRdb holds this immuneACCESS table with in-frame rearrangements only. Some clones are missing; in checked studies, unresolved V genes explain under half, and the rest has no known cause. This sample's table has entries for 100,000 to 150,000 clones. Jointly, the top ten make up roughly 1% of the sample. The source material was PBMCs. These receptors were taken from a young man in good health and CMV-seronegative.

The chain links TRBV10-1 to TRBJ2-7; perhaps TRBD1 as D (6 bases). V was shortened by 6 bases and J by 3 bases, with 12 bases between the two germline ends. This CDR3 spans 13 amino acids. Germline V CDR1 and CDR2: WNHNN, SYGVQD (reference sequence). The CDR3 loop reads CASSEGTYYEQYF. The DNA for the CDR3 is TGCGCCAGCAGCGAAGGGACATACTACGAGCAGTACTTC.

This chain links TRBV7-9 with TRBJ1-2, with 7 nucleotides matching TRBD1. Germline V gene sequence: CDR1 SEHNR, CDR2 FQNEAQ (reference sequence). The junction had 7 bases not matched to a gene; V was cut back by 5 bases and J by 1 base. The CDR3 contains 15 residues. The CDR3 region has the DNA TGTGCCAGCAGCCCCTGGGACAGACTTAACTATGGCTACACCTTC. Protein: CASSPWDRLNYGYTF. Using reference TRBV7-9 and TRBJ1-2 for the parts outside the CDR3, the full variable domain is DTGVSQNPRHKITKRGQNVTFRCDPISEHNRLYWYRQTLGQGPEFLTYFQNEAQLEKSRLLSDRFSAERPKGSFSTLEIQRTEQGDSAMYLCASSPWDRLNYGYTFGSGTRLTVV.

CDR3 nucleotides: TGTGCCAGCAGTTACCGGGGACTAGCGGCAGACAATGAGCAGTTCTTC. It is translated as CASSYRGLAADNEQFF. The chain recombines TRBV6-5 with TRBJ2-1; 11 bases are shared with TRBD2. Per the germline V gene, CDR1 is MNHEY and CDR2 is SVGAGI. This CDR3 is 16 amino acids long. V dropped 2 bases and J dropped 5; count of bases not matched to a gene: 5.

The rearrangement joins TRBV19 to TRBJ2-3, with 8 bases fitting TRBD2. Losses at the gene ends were 10 bases for V and 4 bases for J; bases not matched to a gene: 19. The germline V gene encodes CDR1 LNHDA and CDR2 SQIVND (reference sequence). This CDR3 has 17 amino acids. CDR3 DNA: TGTGCCACTAACCCCACCCTAGGGAGCGGGAGATCAGATACGCAGTATTTT. Its protein product is CATNPTLGSGRSDTQYF.

This chain uses TRBV15 with TRBJ2-3; tentatively, D is TRBD1 (6 bases). Looked up from germline, CDR1 is LNHNV and CDR2 is YYDKDF (reference sequence). The CDR3 has 15 residues. V lost 5 bases to trimming and J lost 0 bases, with 12 bases between them. The CDR3 DNA reads as TGTGCCACCAGCGCGGACAGCCGTAGCACAGATACGCAGTATTTT. Encoded protein: CATSADSRSTDTQYF. Full variable domain (outside the CDR3, taken from reference TRBV15 and TRBJ2-3): DAMVIQNPRYQVTQFGKPVTLSCSQTLNHNVMYWYQQKSSQAPKLLFHYYDKDFNNEADTPDNFQSRRPNTSFCFLDIRSPGLGDTAMYLCATSADSRSTDTQYFGPGTRLTVL.

This chain connects TRBV6-5 to TRBJ1-5; D is ambiguous. The CDR3 runs 14 residues. The V gene's germline CDR1 is MNHEY and CDR2 SVGAGI. Between the trimmed V and J ends, which lost 5 bases and 7 bases, there was a span of 15 bases. Here the CDR3 DNA reads TGTGCCAGCAGTCCCGCCCCACCGGGGCAGCCCCAGCATTTT. This sequence encodes CASSPAPPGQPQHF.

The chain couples TRBV9 to TRBJ2-5; TRBD1 is a possible D gene (5 bases). Germline values: CDR1 SGDLS, CDR2 YYNGEE. V gave up 0 bases and J gave up 1 base, with 7 bases separating them. This CDR3 spans 14 amino acids. CDR3 in amino acids: CASSVGQGQETQYF. CDR3 bases: TGTGCCAGCAGCGTAGGGCAGGGCCAAGAGACCCAGTACTTC. Together with reference TRBV9 and TRBJ2-5, the CDR3 gives the full variable domain: DSGVTQTPKHLITATGQRVTLRCSPRSGDLSVYWYQQSLDQGLQFLIQYYNGEERAKGNILERFSAQQFPDLHSELNLSSLELGDSALYFCASSVGQGQETQYFGPGTRLLVL.

The chain combines TRBV30 with TRBJ1-6, with D hard to call. The CDR3 covers 15 residues. Germline lookup yields CDR1 GTSNPN and CDR2 SVGIG (reference sequence). Trimming pared 3 bases from V and 2 bases from J, leaving 11 bases between. CDR3 DNA: TGTGCCTGGAGAGAGGGCGCGGCCTATAATTCACCCCTCCACTTT. It specifies CAWREGAAYNSPLHF.

CDR3 residues: CASSLGLAVFSYNEQFF. CDR3 sequence (DNA): TGTGCCAGTAGTCTAGGACTAGCGGTGTTCTCCTACAATGAGCAGTTCTTC. V is TRBV19 and J is TRBJ2-1; TRBD2 aligns across 10 bases. CDR3 length: 17 residues. J was trimmed by 0 bases and V by 5 bases; bases with no gene match: 7. The germline CDR1 and CDR2 sequences are LNHDA and SQIVND (reference sequence).

The J gene is TRBJ1-1, the V gene TRBV9; maybe TRBD1 (6 bases). Trimming took 4 bases from V and 5 from J, leaving 24 bases between them. CDR3 length: 17 amino acids. CDR1 is SGDLS, CDR2 YYNGEE, per germline. CDR3 amino acids: CASSPHPLGGAGTEAFF. In nucleotides, the CDR3 is TGTGCCAGCAGCCCCCACCCCTTGGGGGGGGCAGGGACTGAAGCTTTCTTT.

On this clone: Mismatch with germline at one junction end may stem from a read error. The rearrangement joins TRBV6-5 to TRBJ2-3; TRBD2 aligns across 8 bases. The CDR3 runs 15 residues. Looked up from germline, CDR1 is MNHEY and CDR2 is SVGAGI. CDR3 bases: TGTGCCAGCAGCCTACTTAGCGGGAACAAAGATGCGCAGTATTTT. This translates into CASSLLSGNKDAQYF.

The rearrangement links TRBV10-3 to TRBJ1-2; weak D call: TRBD1 (5 bases). CDR3 length: 16 residues. Germline V gene data show CDR1 as ENHRY and CDR2 as SYGVKD. V dropped 0 bases and J dropped 0 bases, with 11 bases sitting between them. CDR3 sequence: CAISESTGGTNYGYTF. The DNA of the CDR3 is TGTGCCATCAGTGAGTCAACGGGGGGGACTAACTATGGCTACACCTTC.

The J gene is TRBJ2-1, the V gene TRBV5-6; TRBD2 matches at 10 bases. Germline V gives CDR1 SGHDT, CDR2 YYEEEE. J lost 1 base, V lost 4 bases, and 2 bases had no gene match. This CDR3 is built from 15 residues. CDR3 loop: CASSEREGSYNEQFF. The CDR3 region has the DNA TGTGCCAGCAGCGAGCGGGAGGGTTCCTACAATGAGCAGTTCTTC.

The gene calls are TRBV7-9 and TRBJ2-7, with 7 nucleotides matching TRBD2. Germline CDR1 SEHNR, CDR2 FQNEAQ (reference sequence). The CDR3 loop spans 17 amino acids. Trimming cost V 5 bases and J 4 bases; bases outside gene matches: 17. CDR3 nucleotides: TGTGCCAGCAGCCCCAGGGCCCCGGGACTACTCAGTTACGAGCAGTACTTC. This translates into CASSPRAPGLLSYEQYF.

CDR3 sequence: CASSSKEGSNEQYF. CDR3 nucleotide sequence: TGCGCCAGCAGCTCGAAAGAGGGATCCAACGAGCAGTACTTC. This chain joins TRBV5-1 and TRBJ2-7, with D possibly TRBD2 on 5 matching bases. Trimming took off 3 bases at V and 5 bases at J, with 15 bases between the two ends. CDR3 length: 14 residues. The V gene's germline CDR1 is SGHRS and CDR2 YFSETQ.

This chain connects TRBV6-1 to TRBJ1-2; 9 nucleotides align to TRBD1. With 6 bases clipped from V and 6 bases from J, the junction kept 5 bases outside the gene matches. The CDR3 length is 13 residues. Germline CDR1 and CDR2: MNHNS and SASEGT. The CDR3 sequence is CASRPRTGDGYTF. Here the CDR3 DNA reads TGTGCCAGCAGACCTCGGACAGGGGATGGCTACACCTTC.

This chain joins TRBV10-1 and TRBJ2-7, with TRBD2 identical over 8 bases. J lost 1 base, V lost 3 bases, and 11 bases had no gene match. CDR1 is WNHNN and CDR2 is SYGVQD in the germline V gene (reference sequence). CDR3 length: 17 residues. The CDR3 sequence is CASSDGAGALGSYEQYF. CDR3 in DNA: TGCGCCAGCAGTGACGGAGCGGGGGCCCTCGGATCCTACGAGCAGTACTTC.

This chain joins TRBV5-4 and TRBJ2-2, with a weak D call TRBD2 (5 bases). CDR1 SGHNT and CDR2 YYREEE come from the germline V gene (reference sequence). Trimming cost V 6 bases and J 6 bases, with 9 bases left between them. The CDR3 is 12 amino acids. This chain's CDR3 is CASNEGPGELFF. CDR3 DNA: TGTGCCAGCAATGAGGGCCCCGGGGAGCTGTTTTTT.

V is TRBV28 and J is TRBJ1-1, with D perhaps TRBD1 (5 bases). V dropped 7 bases and J dropped 5 bases, with 17 bases sitting between them. The CDR3 consists of 14 residues. Germline loops: CDR1 MDHEN, CDR2 SYDVKM. CDR3 bases: TGTGCCAGCACCCGGGGGGGGTTGGGAACTGAAGCTTTCTTT. Translating gives CASTRGGLGTEAFF.

This chain joins TRBV6-5 and TRBJ1-2; 8 positions match TRBD1. V dropped 5 bases and J dropped 7; count of bases not matched to a gene: 9. The CDR3 covers 14 residues. Germline V CDR1 and CDR2: MNHEY, SVGAGI. Here the CDR3 DNA reads TGTGCCAGCAGTGACAGCGGACAGGGATCTGGCTACACCTTC. Protein product: CASSDSGQGSGYTF.

The genes are TRBV4-2 and TRBJ2-5, with a tentative D call TRBD2 (5 bases). The CDR3 is 13 amino acids. The V gene's germline CDR1 is LGHNA and CDR2 YNFKEQ. V lost 0 bases and J lost 5, with 7 bases in between. CDR3 DNA: TGTGCCAGCAGCCAAGATACGGGGGAGACCCAGTACTTC. Protein sequence: CASSQDTGETQYF.

The rearrangement joins TRBV28 to TRBJ2-1, with 8 bases aligning to TRBD2. The germline gives CDR1 MDHEN, CDR2 SYDVKM. CDR3 length: 17 residues. The V gene end was trimmed by 7 bases and the J gene end by 0 bases; junction bases not matched to a gene: 11. This chain's CDR3 is CASIRYSGTSSYNEQFF. In DNA form, the CDR3 reads TGTGCCAGCATCAGGTATTCCGGGACTAGCTCCTACAATGAGCAGTTCTTC.

The chain's CDR3 is CASSNRGRGNTEAFF. As DNA, the CDR3 is TGCGCCAGCAGCAACAGGGGGCGCGGGAACACTGAAGCTTTCTTT. This chain joins TRBV4-1 and TRBJ1-1; 9 nucleotides line up with TRBD1. The CDR3 covers 15 residues. The trim removed 5 bases at V and 1 base at J, leaving 5 bases unmatched. Germline loops: CDR1 MGHRA, CDR2 YSYEKL.

This chain uses TRBV27 with TRBJ1-5; 7 nucleotides line up with TRBD1. CDR1 is MNHEY and CDR2 is SMNVEV in the germline V gene (reference sequence). The V gene end was trimmed by 6 bases and the J gene end by 4 bases; junction bases not matched to a gene: 0. This CDR3 has 12 residues. The CDR3 loop reads CASRDRNQPQHF. DNA of the CDR3: TGTGCCAGCAGGGACAGGAATCAGCCCCAGCATTTT.

The rearrangement links TRBV27 to TRBJ2-7; D gene ambiguous. The CDR3 sequence is 16 residues long. Trimming left V 0 bases short and J 0 bases short, with 12 bases between. Germline values: CDR1 MNHEY, CDR2 SMNVEV (reference sequence). This CDR3 is CASSLSGSFFSYEQYF. The CDR3 nucleotides read TGTGCCAGCAGTTTATCGGGTAGCTTCTTCTCCTACGAGCAGTACTTC.

V gene TRBV7-6 combines with J gene TRBJ1-2; TRBD1 agrees at 10 bases. The trim removed 5 bases at V and 4 bases at J, leaving 7 bases unmatched. CDR3 size: 15 residues. The germline gives CDR1 SGHVS, CDR2 FNYEAQ. The CDR3 sequence is CASSKDRGNVYGYTF. DNA for the CDR3: TGTGCCAGCAGCAAGGACAGGGGGAATGTCTATGGCTACACCTTC. The full variable domain, with the rest looked up from reference TRBV7-6 and TRBJ1-2, is GAGVSQSPRYKVTKRGQDVALRCDPISGHVSLYWYRQALGQGPEFLTYFNYEAQQDKSGLPNDRFSAERPEGSISTLTIQRTEQRDSAMYRCASSKDRGNVYGYTFGSGTRLTVV.

The chain employs TRBV5-1 and TRBJ1-6; D is uncertain. The CDR3 totals 12 residues. Looked up from germline, CDR1 is SGHRS and CDR2 is YFSETQ. V lost 0 bases to trimming and J lost 18 bases, with 13 bases between them. The CDR3 region is CASSLVPGLYHF. The DNA of the CDR3 is TGCGCCAGCAGCTTGGTCCCGGGTCTCTACCACTTT.

This chain links TRBV10-3 with TRBJ1-3; 8 bases map to TRBD1. The ends lost 9 bases at V and 6 bases at J; junction bases unmatched: 10. CDR1 and CDR2 (germline): ENHRY, SYGVKD. The CDR3 runs to 14 residues. The DNA of the CDR3 is TGTGCCATAAAGGAACAGGGGGTCGAAAACACCATATATTTT. It codes for CAIKEQGVENTIYF.

The CDR3 region is CASSDPGQRSSYEQYF. CDR3 DNA: TGTGCCAGCAGTGATCCGGGACAGCGAAGCTCCTACGAGCAGTACTTC. V and J are TRBV28 and TRBJ2-7, with 7 nucleotides matching TRBD1. The germline gives CDR1 MDHEN, CDR2 SYDVKM. V lost 5 bases and J lost 0; bases outside the gene matches: 10. The CDR3 runs to 16 residues.

V usage is TRBV6-1 and J usage is TRBJ2-2; no reliable D call. Germline CDR1 is MNHNS and CDR2 is SASEGT. There are 16 residues in the CDR3. Trimming removed 2 bases at V and 4 bases at J, with 14 bases between. CDR3 protein: CASSEPIDIITGELFF. DNA of the CDR3: TGTGCCAGCAGTGAACCGATAGATATCATCACCGGGGAGCTGTTTTTT.